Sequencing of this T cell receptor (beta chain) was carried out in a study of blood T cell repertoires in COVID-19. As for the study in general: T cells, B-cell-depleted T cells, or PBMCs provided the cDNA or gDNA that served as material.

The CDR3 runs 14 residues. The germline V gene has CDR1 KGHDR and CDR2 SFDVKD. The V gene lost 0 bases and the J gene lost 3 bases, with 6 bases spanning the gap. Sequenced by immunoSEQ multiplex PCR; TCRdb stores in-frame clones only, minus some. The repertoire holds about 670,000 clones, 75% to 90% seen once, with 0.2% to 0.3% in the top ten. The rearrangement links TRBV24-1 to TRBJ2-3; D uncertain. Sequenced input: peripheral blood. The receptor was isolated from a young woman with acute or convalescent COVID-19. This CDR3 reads CATSDLGWTDTQYF. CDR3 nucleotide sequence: TGTGCCACCAGTGATTTGGGCTGGACAGATACGCAGTATTTT.